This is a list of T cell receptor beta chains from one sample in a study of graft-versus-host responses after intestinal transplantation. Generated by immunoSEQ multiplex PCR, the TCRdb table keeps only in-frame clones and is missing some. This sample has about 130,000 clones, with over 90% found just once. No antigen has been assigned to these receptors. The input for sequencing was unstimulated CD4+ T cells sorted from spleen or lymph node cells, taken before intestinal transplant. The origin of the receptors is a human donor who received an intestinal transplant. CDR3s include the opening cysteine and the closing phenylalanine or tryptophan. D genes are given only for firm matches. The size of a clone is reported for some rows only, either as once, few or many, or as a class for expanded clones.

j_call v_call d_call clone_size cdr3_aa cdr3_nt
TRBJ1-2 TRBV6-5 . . CATKRGANYGYTF TGTGCCACCAAAAGGGGAGCTAACTATGGCTACACCTTC
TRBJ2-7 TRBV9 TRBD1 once CASGLGTGDYEQYF TGTGCCAGCGGCCTTGGGACAGGGGATTACGAGCAGTACTTC
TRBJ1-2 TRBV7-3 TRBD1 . CASSPGTGYGYTF TGTGCCAGCAGCCCGGGGACAGGGTATGGCTACACCTTC
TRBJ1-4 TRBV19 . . CASSPQLGLPSEKLFF TGTGCCAGTAGTCCTCAGTTGGGACTCCCCAGTGAAAAACTGTTTTTT
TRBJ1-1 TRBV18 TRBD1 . CASSRGQGLLNTEAFF TGTGCCAGCTCACGAGGACAGGGTCTTCTGAACACTGAAGCTTTCTTT
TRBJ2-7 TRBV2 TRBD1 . CASRLRDRVRSYQYF TGTGCCAGCAGGCTCCGGGACAGGGTCAGGTCATATCAGTACTTC
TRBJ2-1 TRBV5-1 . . CASSLVVGVGNEQFF TGCGCCAGCAGCTTGGTGGTGGGAGTCGGAAATGAGCAGTTCTTC
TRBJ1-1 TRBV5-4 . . CASSLRKGGNTEAFF TGTGCCAGCAGCTTGCGAAAGGGAGGGAACACTGAAGCTTTCTTT
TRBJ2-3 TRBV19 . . CASSGPPGRGRADTQYF TGTGCCAGTAGTGGACCTCCGGGGAGGGGGAGGGCAGATACGCAGTATTTT
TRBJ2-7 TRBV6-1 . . CASRADRFSYEQYF TGTGCCAGCAGGGCCGACAGGTTCTCCTACGAGCAGTACTTC
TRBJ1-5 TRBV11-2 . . CASSAGIFSNQPQHF TGTGCCAGCAGTGCCGGGATTTTTAGCAATCAGCCCCAGCATTTT
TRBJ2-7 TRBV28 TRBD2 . CASSFLAGVSYEQYF TGTGCCAGCAGTTTCCTAGCGGGAGTCTCCTACGAGCAGTACTTC
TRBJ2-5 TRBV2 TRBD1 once CASSGQGGEETQYF TGTGCCAGCAGCGGACAGGGCGGTGAAGAGACCCAGTACTTC
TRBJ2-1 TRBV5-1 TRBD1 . CASSLVGQGIEREQFF TGCGCCAGCAGCTTGGTGGGACAGGGAATTGAAAGGGAGCAGTTCTTC
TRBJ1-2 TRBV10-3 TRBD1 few CAIMAGQDGYTF TGTGCCATCATGGCGGGACAGGATGGCTACACCTTC
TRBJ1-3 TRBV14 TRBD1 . CASSQRQGSSGNTIYF TGTGCCAGCAGCCAAAGACAGGGGTCCTCTGGAAACACCATATATTTT
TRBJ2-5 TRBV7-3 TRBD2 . CASSPSGRETQYF TGTGCCAGCAGCCCGAGCGGGAGAGAGACCCAGTACTTC
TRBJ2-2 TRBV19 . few CASTQMNTGELFF TGTGCCAGTACCCAGATGAACACCGGGGAGCTGTTTTTT
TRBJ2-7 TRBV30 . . CACRLSYEQYF TGTGCCTGTAGATTGTCCTACGAGCAGTACTTC
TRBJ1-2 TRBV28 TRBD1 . CASRLHVSGTGFYGYTF TGTGCCAGCAGACTACACGTATCCGGGACAGGGTTCTATGGCTACACCTTC
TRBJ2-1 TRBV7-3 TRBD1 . CASSLAGGAPYNEQFF TGTGCCAGCAGCCTAGCAGGGGGCGCCCCCTACAATGAGCAGTTCTTC
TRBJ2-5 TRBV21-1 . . CASSTFGAETQYF TGTGCCAGCAGCACCTTCGGAGCGGAGACCCAGTACTTC
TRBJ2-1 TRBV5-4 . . CASRWRSEQFF TGTGCCAGCAGATGGAGGAGCGAGCAGTTCTTC
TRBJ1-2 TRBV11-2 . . CASSLSTLTWPTF TGTGCCAGCAGCTTGTCTACCCTTACGTGGCCCACCTTC
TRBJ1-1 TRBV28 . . CASSLADMNTEAFF TGTGCCAGCAGTTTAGCGGACATGAACACTGAAGCTTTCTTT
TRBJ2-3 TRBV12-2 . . CASRYSPVASTDTQYF TGTGCAAGTCGCTACTCTCCTGTCGCCAGCACAGATACGCAGTATTTT
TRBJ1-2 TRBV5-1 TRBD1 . CASSLRGQDNSYTF TGCGCCAGCAGCCTAAGGGGACAGGATAACAGCTACACCTTC
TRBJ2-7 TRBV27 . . CASSLYGYPKGVLWGQYF TGTGCCAGCAGTTTATACGGGTACCCCAAGGGGGTCCTATGGGGGCAGTACTTC
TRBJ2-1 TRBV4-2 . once CASSQDRRAGNEQFF TGTGCCAGCAGCCAAGACCGACGGGCTGGGAATGAGCAGTTCTTC
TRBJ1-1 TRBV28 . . CASSLSLRGVTEAFF TGTGCCAGCAGTTTATCCCTCAGGGGTGTCACTGAAGCTTTCTTT
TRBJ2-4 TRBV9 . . CASSVASAGNIQYF TGTGCCAGCAGCGTGGCCTCCGCGGGGAACATTCAGTACTTC
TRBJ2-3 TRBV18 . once CASSPNRSPDTQYF TGTGCCAGCTCACCAAATCGTAGCCCAGATACGCAGTATTTT
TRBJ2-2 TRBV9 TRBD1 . CASSVGTATGELFF TGTGCCAGCAGCGTCGGGACAGCAACCGGGGAGCTGTTTTTT
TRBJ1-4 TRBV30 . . CAWSGEKLFF TGTGCCTGGAGTGGGGAAAAACTGTTTTTT
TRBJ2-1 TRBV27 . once CASSKRQVGPAGNEQFF TGTGCCAGCAGTAAAAGACAGGTCGGGCCAGCGGGCAATGAGCAGTTCTTC
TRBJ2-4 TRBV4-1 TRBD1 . CASSQVWDRETKNIQYF TGCGCCAGCAGCCAAGTCTGGGACAGGGAGACCAAAAACATTCAGTACTTC
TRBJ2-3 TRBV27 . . CAIATGAGDTQYF TGTGCCATCGCTACGGGCGCCGGGGATACGCAGTATTTT
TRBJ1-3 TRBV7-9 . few CASSLPGIGNTIYF TGTGCCAGCAGCTTACCAGGCATCGGAAACACCATATATTTT
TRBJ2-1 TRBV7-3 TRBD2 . CASSSGLAGGGNEQFF TGTGCCAGCAGCTCCGGACTAGCGGGAGGGGGTAATGAGCAGTTCTTC
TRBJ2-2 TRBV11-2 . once CASSPFWGANTGELFF TGTGCCAGCAGCCCCTTTTGGGGGGCGAACACCGGGGAGCTGTTTTTT
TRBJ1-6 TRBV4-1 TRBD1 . CASSQDPGQGNNSPLHF TGCGCCAGCAGCCAAGACCCGGGACAGGGGAATAATTCACCCCTCCACTTT